These 4 T cell receptor beta chains came from one sample sequenced in a study of T cell repertoires in cytomegalovirus infection. TCRdb re-called the reads with MiXCR, one entry per CDR3 protein. The sample has around 240,000 distinct CDR3 sequences, about 23% seen once. The sample comprised CD8+ T cells from PBMCs. These receptors were taken from a human donor in good health (CMV status not recorded). Some clones in this sample may be carry-over from other donors' samples.

On this clonotype: The CDR3 carries no conserved terminal phenylalanine or tryptophan, so it likely arises from a read error. The gene calls are TRBV11-1 and TRBJ2-1; D might be TRBD2 (6 bases). V was clipped by 0 bases and J by 5 bases, with 23 bases between them. This CDR3 contains 19 residues. Germline V gene sequence: CDR1 SGHAT, CDR2 FQDESV (reference sequence). CDR3 region: CASSLARSRGTTRNNEQFS. As DNA, the CDR3 is TGTGCCAGCAGCTTAGCCAGGAGTCGCGGGACCACGCGCAACAATGAGCAGTTCTCC.

This clonotype was detected a few times. V gene TRBV7-9 combines with J gene TRBJ1-2, with no clear D. CDR3 length equals 14 residues. Germline V gene sequence: CDR1 SEHNR, CDR2 FQNEAQ (reference sequence). The ends were cut back, 0 bases at V and 8 bases at J, with 13 bases in the middle. The CDR3 is CASSLAGHGWGYTF. The CDR3 bases are TGTGCCAGCAGCTTAGCGGGCCACGGATGGGGCTACACCTTC. The complete variable domain, with remaining parts taken from reference TRBV7-9 and TRBJ1-2, reads DTGVSQNPRHKITKRGQNVTFRCDPISEHNRLYWYRQTLGQGPEFLTYFQNEAQLEKSRLLSDRFSAERPKGSFSTLEIQRTEQGDSAMYLCASSLAGHGWGYTFGSGTRLTVV.

This sequence joins TRBV12-3 or TRBV12-4 and TRBJ1-1; tentative D call: TRBD1 (5 bases). The V end lost 6 bases, the J end lost 4 bases, and 18 bases lay between the germline ends. The CDR3 runs 15 residues. The CDR3 is CASSPRGGRGTEAFF. In DNA, the CDR3 is TGTGCCAGCAGCCCCCGGGGGGGAAGAGGCACTGAAGCTTTCTTT.

This clonotype was seen repeatedly, ten times or more. This chain uses TRBV7-2 with TRBJ2-2; 12 bases line up with TRBD2. CDR1 is SGHTA, CDR2 FQGNSA, per germline. The CDR3 consists of 14 residues. V shed 5 bases, J shed 8 bases, and the junction held 3 bases outside the gene matches. The CDR3 protein is CASSIGLAGGELFF. Written as DNA, the CDR3 is TGTGCCAGCAGCATCGGACTAGCGGGGGGGGAGCTGTTTTTT.